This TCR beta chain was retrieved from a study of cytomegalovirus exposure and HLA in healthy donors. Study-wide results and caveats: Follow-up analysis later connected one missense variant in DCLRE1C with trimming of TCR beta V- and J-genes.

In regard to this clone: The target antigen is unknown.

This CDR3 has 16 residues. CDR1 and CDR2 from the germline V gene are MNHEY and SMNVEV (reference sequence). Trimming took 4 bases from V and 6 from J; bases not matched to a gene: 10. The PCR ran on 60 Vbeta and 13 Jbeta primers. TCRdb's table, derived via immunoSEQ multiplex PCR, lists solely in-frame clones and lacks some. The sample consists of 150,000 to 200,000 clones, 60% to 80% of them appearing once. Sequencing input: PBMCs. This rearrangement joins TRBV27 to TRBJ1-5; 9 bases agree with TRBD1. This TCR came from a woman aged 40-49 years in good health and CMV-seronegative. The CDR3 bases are TGTGCCAGCAGTTCCCGACAGGGGGTGGTTGGTCAGCCCCAGCATTTT. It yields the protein CASSSRQGVVGQPQHF.